These 25 T cell receptor beta chains came from one sample sequenced in a study of Ad26.COV2.S vaccination and SARS-CoV-2 variants. This table comes from immunoSEQ multiplex PCR, and its TCRdb copy is limited to in-frame clones, with some not included. The data contain approximately 410,000 clones, around 89% of them seen just once; the ten biggest clones take up approximately 4%. Specified treatment: 19 received Ad26.COV2.S at low or high dose, single or two shots; five or six received placebo; per-sample allocation not given. Each sample was drawn 63 days after the first injection (of vaccine or placebo). The source material was peripheral blood, sampled in a trial of Ad26.COV2.S vaccine versus placebo. Every receptor here comes from a person between 18 and 59 years old who received the Ad26.COV2.S COVID-19 vaccine or a placebo.

The V call is TRBV30, the J call TRBJ1-2; the D is unclear. The ends were cut back, 0 bases at V and 8 bases at J, with 7 bases in the middle. CDR3 length: 11 residues. Germline-derived CDR1 and CDR2 are GTSNPN and SVGIG (reference sequence). The CDR3, as DNA: TGTGCCTGGAGTGTACAACACGGCTACACCTTC. Residues: CAWSVQHGYTF.

This chain links TRBV19 with TRBJ1-2; TRBD1 is a possible D gene (5 bases). V lost 3 bases and J 5 bases, leaving 22 bases between the germline ends. This CDR3 spans 17 amino acids. Germline CDR1 and CDR2: LNHDA and SQIVND (reference sequence). Here the CDR3 DNA reads TGTGCCAGTAGTATGTTTGGACAAACAGATTGGCTTTATGGCTACACCTTC. Amino acid sequence: CASSMFGQTDWLYGYTF.

This rearrangement joins TRBV11-1 to TRBJ2-1, with D uncertain. The CDR3 is 14 amino acids. Germline V gene lookup returns CDR1 SGHAT and CDR2 FQDESV (reference sequence). V was shortened by 4 bases and J by 15 bases, with 22 bases between the two germline ends. As DNA, the CDR3 is TGTGCCAGCAGCTCCCGACCGAGGCAGGCCCGGCGGTTCTTC. Translation gives CASSSRPRQARRFF.

V and J are TRBV6-2 or TRBV6-3 and TRBJ1-2; no clear D. Germline V gene data show CDR1 as MNHEY and CDR2 as SVGEGT. V lost 1 base, J lost 4 bases, and 10 bases lay in between. The CDR3 spans 14 residues. The CDR3 loop reads CASSYFGSSYGYTF. The CDR3 DNA follows: TGTGCCAGCAGTTACTTCGGGAGTTCCTATGGCTACACCTTC.

The chain links TRBV7-2 to TRBJ2-5; D may correspond to TRBD1 or TRBD2 (5 bases each). V lost 8 bases and J 2 bases, leaving 18 bases between the germline ends. Germline CDR1 is SGHTA and CDR2 is FQGNSA. CDR3 length equals 15 residues. CDR3 residues: CASLLVGAPQETQYF. CDR3 DNA: TGTGCCAGCCTCCTCGTCGGGGCCCCGCAAGAGACCCAGTACTTC.

The chain has TRBV29-1 and TRBJ1-2; 10 positions agree with TRBD1. J lost 5 bases, V lost 6 bases, and 6 bases had no gene match. Germline assignment: CDR1 SQVTM and CDR2 ANQGSEA. There are 13 residues in the CDR3. CDR3 coding DNA: TGCAGCGTCACCTGGGGACAGGGGTATGGCTACACCTTC. Protein: CSVTWGQGYGYTF.

The chain links TRBV7-3 to TRBJ1-2; D call uncertain. The CDR3 covers 14 residues. Germline-derived CDR1 and CDR2 are SGHTA and FQGTGA. Trimming left V 0 bases short and J 2 bases short, with 7 bases between. The CDR3 coding sequence is TGTGCCAGCAGCTTAACAGGGCGGAACTATGGCTACACCTTC. Its translation: CASSLTGRNYGYTF.

The genes are TRBV4-3 and TRBJ2-7, with 10 bases lining up with TRBD2. The CDR3 contains 17 residues. Trimming cost V 0 bases and J 1 base; bases outside gene matches: 6. CDR1 and CDR2 (germline): LGHNA, YSLEER. DNA of the CDR3: TGCGCCAGCAGCCAAGAATTACTAGCGGGGATTTCCTACGAGCAGTACTTC. Protein sequence: CASSQELLAGISYEQYF.

V usage is TRBV28 and J usage is TRBJ2-4; D is uncertain. This CDR3 spans 14 amino acids. Germline assignment: CDR1 MDHEN and CDR2 SYDVKM. Trimming took off 5 bases at V and 6 bases at J, with 14 bases between the two ends. This CDR3 reads CASSKSDPGNIQYF. For the CDR3, the DNA is TGTGCCAGCAGTAAGAGTGACCCCGGAAACATTCAGTACTTC.

V gene TRBV4-1 combines with J gene TRBJ1-2; D call uncertain. The length of the CDR3 is 17 residues. Germline V CDR1 and CDR2: MGHRA, YSYEKL. V was clipped by 0 bases and J by 4 bases, with 18 bases between them. DNA of the CDR3: TGCGCCAGCAGCCAAGAAGGCGGGTCTGACCTTACCTATGGCTACACCTTC. It codes for CASSQEGGSDLTYGYTF.

A word on this clone: Other DNA sequences in the sample encode the same CDR3. The rearrangement links TRBV30 to TRBJ2-7; no clear D. Germline CDR1 reads GTSNPN; CDR2 reads SVGIG (reference sequence). The CDR3 contains 11 residues. V lost 2 bases and J lost 4, with 6 bases in between. Here the CDR3 reads CAWSSSYEQYF. CDR3 DNA: TGTGCCTGGAGTTCATCGTACGAGCAGTACTTC.

This CDR3 reads CASSPGTSDYNEQFF. The CDR3 bases are TGCGCCAGCAGCCCTGGGACTAGCGACTACAATGAGCAGTTCTTC. The genes are TRBV4-1 and TRBJ2-1; TRBD2 agrees at 10 bases. This CDR3 contains 15 residues. The V segment lost 4 bases and the J segment 3 bases; nucleotides outside the gene matches: 3. CDR1 is MGHRA and CDR2 is YSYEKL in the germline V gene.

This clone has a single count. The genes are TRBV7-6 and TRBJ2-2, with D unclear. CDR1 and CDR2 from the germline V gene are SGHVS and FNYEAQ. Trimming took 2 bases from V and 6 from J, leaving 10 bases between them. The CDR3 runs to 14 residues. CDR3 sequence: CASSLWDSSGELFF. CDR3 DNA: TGTGCCAGCAGCTTATGGGATAGCTCCGGGGAGCTGTTTTTT. The entire variable domain, with the rest obtained from reference TRBV7-6 and TRBJ2-2, is as follows: GAGVSQSPRYKVTKRGQDVALRCDPISGHVSLYWYRQALGQGPEFLTYFNYEAQQDKSGLPNDRFSAERPEGSISTLTIQRTEQRDSAMYRCASSLWDSSGELFFGEGSRLTVL.

This chain connects TRBV6-6 to TRBJ2-5, with 12 bases lining up with TRBD1. The junction had 9 bases not matched to a gene; V was cut back by 5 bases and J by 5 bases. The CDR3 loop spans 16 amino acids. The germline gives CDR1 MNHNY, CDR2 SVGAGI (reference sequence). The CDR3 DNA is TGTGCCAGCAGTCGGGGACAGGGGGCCGCCGAGGAGACCCAGTACTTC. Protein sequence: CASSRGQGAAEETQYF.

The chain combines TRBV3-1 (or the pseudogene TRBV3-2) with TRBJ1-2; maybe TRBD1 (5 bases). CDR3 length: 14 residues. CDR1 and CDR2 (germline): LGHDT, YNNKEL (reference sequence). The germline V and J ends were trimmed by 1 base and 6 bases, with 12 bases remaining between them. The CDR3 region is CASSQAHGGNGYTF. CDR3 nucleotides: TGTGCCAGCAGCCAAGCTCACGGGGGAAATGGCTACACCTTC.

The chain has TRBV19 and TRBJ2-6; D unclear. The V and J ends lost 5 bases and 0 bases respectively, with 5 bases between them. The CDR3 sequence is 14 residues long. Germline CDR1 reads LNHDA; CDR2 reads SQIVND (reference sequence). The CDR3 region has the DNA TGTGCCAGTAGTCGGTCCTCTGGGGCCAACGTCCTGACTTTC. Protein: CASSRSSGANVLTF.

The chain is built from TRBV9 and TRBJ2-3; 8 nucleotides align to TRBD1. The germline V gene has CDR1 SGDLS and CDR2 YYNGEE. V shed 3 bases and J 6 bases; nucleotides not matched to a gene: 6. The CDR3 is 14 residues long. The CDR3 loop reads CASSALQGADTQYF. CDR3 coding DNA: TGTGCCAGCAGCGCGCTTCAGGGGGCCGATACGCAGTATTTT.

The chain combines TRBV10-3 with TRBJ2-2, with TRBD1 matching 7 bases. Germline V gives CDR1 ENHRY, CDR2 SYGVKD. This CDR3 has 13 amino acids. Trimming removed 9 bases from V and 1 base from J; junction bases left unmatched: 2. The chain's CDR3 is CAINRGNTGELFF. As DNA, the CDR3 is TGTGCCATTAACAGGGGGAACACCGGGGAGCTGTTTTTT.

V usage is TRBV7-9 and J usage is TRBJ2-7, with D perhaps given as TRBD1 or TRBD2 (5 bases each). Trimming left V 5 bases short and J 6 bases short, with 14 bases between. This CDR3 region has 13 residues. Germline V lookup: CDR1 SEHNR, CDR2 FQNEAQ (reference sequence). The CDR3 sequence: CASSPPGRGEQYF. The CDR3 nucleotides are TGTGCCAGCAGCCCGCCGGGAAGGGGCGAGCAGTACTTC.

The table lists this clone with a count of one. The gene calls are TRBV5-1 and TRBJ2-2; TRBD2 matches 7 bases. The CDR3 loop spans 16 amino acids. V shed 0 bases, J shed 4 bases, and the junction held 6 bases outside the gene matches. The germline V gene has CDR1 SGHRS and CDR2 YFSETQ. The CDR3 DNA reads as TGCGCCAGCAGCTTGGAAACTAGCGTCTCCACCGGGGAGCTGTTTTTT. Encoded protein: CASSLETSVSTGELFF.

The CDR3 DNA is TGTGCCAGCAGCTTAGGATCCGGGGGCGGCTACGAGCAGTACTTC. It translates to CASSLGSGGGYEQYF. This sequence joins TRBV11-2 and TRBJ2-7; the D call may be TRBD1 or TRBD2 (6 bases each). The CDR3 is 15 residues long. Deletions cut 1 base from V and 3 bases from J, with 13 bases between. Germline CDR1 is SGHAT and CDR2 is FQNNGV. The whole variable domain, filled in from reference TRBV11-2 and TRBJ2-7, reads EAGVAQSPRYKIIEKRQSVAFWCNPISGHATLYWYQQILGQGPKLLIQFQNNGVVDDSQLPKDRFSAERLKGVDSTLKIQPAKLEDSAVYLCASSLGSGGGYEQYFGPGTRLTVT.

The gene calls are TRBV6-2 or TRBV6-3 and TRBJ1-1; TRBD1 aligns across 7 bases. In germline, CDR1 is MNHEY, CDR2 SVGEGT. The CDR3 sequence is 14 residues long. With V trimmed by 2 bases and J by 7 bases, 7 bases remained unmatched. The CDR3 DNA reads as TGTGCCAGCAGTTACGACAGGGTACCCTATGAAGCTTTCTTT. It translates to CASSYDRVPYEAFF.

This chain joins TRBV19 and TRBJ2-7; no clear D. CDR1 and CDR2 (germline): LNHDA, SQIVND (reference sequence). V lost 5 bases to trimming and J lost 0 bases, with 5 bases between them. The CDR3 extends over 12 amino acids. This chain's CDR3 is CASSFSSYEQYF. In nucleotides, the CDR3 is TGTGCCAGTAGTTTCAGCTCCTACGAGCAGTACTTC.

The rearrangement uses TRBV7-9 and TRBJ1-2; D uncertain. V shed 7 bases and J shed 4 bases, with 10 bases lying between them. This CDR3 spans 12 amino acids. Germline V CDR1 and CDR2: SEHNR, FQNEAQ (reference sequence). CDR3 bases: TGTGCCAGCACCTCACGCCTCTATGGCTACACCTTC. Translating gives CASTSRLYGYTF.

This sequence joins TRBV19 and TRBJ1-5; 7 nucleotides align to TRBD1. V dropped 3 bases and J dropped 5; count of bases not matched to a gene: 7. The CDR3 is made up of 15 amino acids. Germline lookup yields CDR1 LNHDA and CDR2 SQIVND (reference sequence). CDR3 DNA sequence: TGTGCCAGTAGTATTCCCCGGGACAGATATCAGCCCCAGCATTTT. This codes for CASSIPRDRYQPQHF. Combining the CDR3 with reference TRBV19 and TRBJ1-5 gives the whole variable domain DGGITQSPKYLFRKEGQNVTLSCEQNLNHDAMYWYRQDPGQGLRLIYYSQIVNDFQKGDIAEGYSVSREKKESFPLTVTSAQKNPTAFYLCASSIPRDRYQPQHFGDGTRLSIL.